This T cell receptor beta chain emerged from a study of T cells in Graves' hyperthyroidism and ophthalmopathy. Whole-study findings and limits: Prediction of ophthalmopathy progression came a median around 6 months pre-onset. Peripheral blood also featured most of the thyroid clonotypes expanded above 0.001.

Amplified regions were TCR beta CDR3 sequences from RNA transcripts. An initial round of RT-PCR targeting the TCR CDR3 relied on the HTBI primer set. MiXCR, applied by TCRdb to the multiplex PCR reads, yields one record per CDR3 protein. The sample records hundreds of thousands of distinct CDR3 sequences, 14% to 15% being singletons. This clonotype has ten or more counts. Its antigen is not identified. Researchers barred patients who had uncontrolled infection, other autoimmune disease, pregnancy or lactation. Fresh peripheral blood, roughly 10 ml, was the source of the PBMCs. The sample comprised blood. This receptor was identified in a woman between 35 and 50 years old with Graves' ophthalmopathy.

CDR3 region: CASRSRDPDQPQHF. CDR3 sequence (DNA): TGTGCCAGCAGAAGCCGGGACCCCGATCAGCCCCAGCATTTT. The chain links TRBV6-2 or TRBV6-3 to TRBJ1-5, with D possibly matching TRBD1 (5 bases). V lost 6 bases, J lost 5 bases, and 14 bases lay in between. The germline V gene encodes CDR1 MNHEY and CDR2 SVGEGT. The length of the CDR3 is 14 residues.